Given below is one T cell receptor beta chain in context. Source study methods: Estimation of nucleated cell counts was performed using reference gene primer amplification. Sequenced by immunoSEQ multiplex PCR; TCRdb stores in-frame clones only, minus some. V and J calls and clone size are as listed in that table; D and trimming were resolved from the DNA. This sample has approximately 99,000 clones, with about nine tenths found just once. This record comes from a study of blood T cell repertoires in COVID-19. Trimming at V came to 1 base and at J to 0 bases, leaving 18 bases not matched to a gene. Germline values: CDR1 LNHNV, CDR2 YYDKDF (reference sequence). This CDR3 region has 21 residues.

Sequencing was carried out using peripheral blood. The receptor's source is a human donor in a cohort sampled during active COVID-19. V and J are TRBV15 and TRBJ2-4; 7 bases agree with TRBD2. CDR3 amino acids: CATSRVGLAEIWGVAKNIQYF. The CDR3 coding sequence is TGTGCCACCAGCAGAGTAGGTCTAGCGGAGATTTGGGGCGTAGCCAAAAACATTCAGTACTTC.